This TCR beta chain appears in the sequencing data of a study of blood T cell repertoires in COVID-19. Overall study context: Samples representing acute and convalescent COVID-19 were sourced from the United States, Italy and Spain.

Per the original data handling: Reference gene primer amplification yielded estimated nucleated cell counts. Clones were read by immunoSEQ multiplex PCR, and TCRdb kept only the in-frame ones, dropping some. V, J and clone size are taken as reported in that table, and D and trimming were inferred from the DNA itself. The sample records about 250,000 clones, 75% to 90% being singletons. Germline V gene lookup returns CDR1 DFQATT and CDR2 SNEGSKA (reference sequence). Trimming removed 8 bases from V and 0 bases from J, with 7 bases in between. The CDR3 totals 11 residues. The sequence came from a woman aged 40 to 49 who had been exposed to COVID-19. The source material was PBMCs or T cells enriched from blood (not recorded which). The V call is TRBV20-1, the J call TRBJ1-1, with D uncertain. The CDR3 nucleotides read TGCAGTACTCTCTTGAACACTGAAGCTTTCTTT. Translating gives CSTLLNTEAFF.